This T cell receptor (beta chain) is from a study of blood T cells in healthy people across ages. Points from the study as a whole: A roughly linear fall in TCR beta diversity per million T cells was seen with increasing age. Naive CD4+ cell counts and diversity both ran higher in long-lived than in aged donors.

Total RNA was extracted at no less than 6 micrograms per sample. Next came a second PCR, run for about 6 to 12 cycles, which used a sample-barcoded 5' primer along with a J-beta primer mix. TCRdb re-analysed the 5' RACE reads in MiXCR, keeping a single row per CDR3 protein. The data show some 760,000 distinct CDR3 sequences, with around a quarter seen just once and around 3.6% held by the top ten. Many counts were recorded for this clonotype. Its specificity is unknown. The germline V gene has CDR1 SGHTA and CDR2 FQGNSA. V was trimmed by 2 bases and J by 5 bases, leaving 6 bases between them. The CDR3 runs to 13 residues. The sample also formed part of further work on T cells of mothers and their children. That source notes: Second-PCR primer M1S introduced sample barcodes and 2-4 random nucleotides.

This TCR was recovered from a boy aged 5-17 years in good health. The chain combines TRBV7-2 with TRBJ2-2; no clear D gene. The material sequenced was blood. The CDR3 bases are TGTGCCAGCAGCTTAATCGGAACCGGGGAGCTGTTTTTT. This codes for CASSLIGTGELFF.